These 4 T cell receptor beta chains were sequenced from one sample in a study of CD8+CD57+ T cells in acquired aplastic anemia (dated by TCRdb to the late 2010s). Expansion of CD8+CD57+ cells had been shown by flow cytometry in the patients chosen for sequencing. The sample was run on an Illumina HiSeq 2000. Genomic DNA served as template for TCR beta VDJ combination and CDR3 sequence profiling. TCRdb reprocessed the public reads (quality trimming at Q25 with fastp, clone calling with MiXCR) and kept in-frame beta chains. CDR3 protein sequences are deduplicated, and each keeps its most common genes and DNA. For this sample the table gives roughly 80,000 distinct CDR3 sequences, of which under 80% were detected only once. The ten largest account for roughly 80% of the sample. Sample: sorted CD4+, CD8+, or CD8+CD57+ T cells (not recorded which) from PBMCs. The source of these receptors is a human donor with aplastic anemia.

This clonotype has more than one count but fewer than ten. The gene calls are TRBV29-1 and TRBJ1-2; 10 nucleotides line up with TRBD1. Germline values: CDR1 SQVTM, CDR2 ANQGSEA. There are 14 residues in the CDR3. V dropped 4 bases and J dropped 5; count of bases not matched to a gene: 7. In nucleotides, the CDR3 is TGCAGCGTTGGGCGGGGACAGGGGAATTATGGCTACACCTTC. Protein sequence: CSVGRGQGNYGYTF.

This clonotype was counted between two and nine times. J is TRBJ2-7 and V is TRBV30; TRBD1 matches at 10 bases. Germline V gene data show CDR1 as GTSNPN and CDR2 as SVGIG (reference sequence). This CDR3 comprises 13 residues. The V gene end was trimmed by 2 bases and the J gene end by 6 bases; junction bases not matched to a gene: 4. CDR3: CAWSPGTGVEQYF. CDR3 DNA: TGTGCCTGGAGTCCCGGGACAGGGGTCGAGCAGTACTTC.

The chain combines TRBV10-3 with TRBJ1-2; 8 nucleotides match TRBD1. Germline CDR1 reads ENHRY; CDR2 reads SYGVKD. The CDR3 contains 14 residues. V was clipped by 4 bases and J by 3 bases; unmatched bases: 4. The CDR3 loop is CAISGTGQDYGYTF. Here the CDR3 DNA reads TGTGCCATCAGTGGGACAGGGCAAGACTATGGCTACACCTTC.

The V gene is TRBV10-3, the J gene TRBJ2-7, with D unclear. Trimming removed 10 bases from V and 7 bases from J, with 17 bases in between. The germline gives CDR1 ENHRY, CDR2 SYGVKD. The CDR3 length is 12 residues. DNA for the CDR3: TGTGCCAGCAGCCCCCTTGTCGGGGAGCAGTACTTC. This codes for CASSPLVGEQYF.